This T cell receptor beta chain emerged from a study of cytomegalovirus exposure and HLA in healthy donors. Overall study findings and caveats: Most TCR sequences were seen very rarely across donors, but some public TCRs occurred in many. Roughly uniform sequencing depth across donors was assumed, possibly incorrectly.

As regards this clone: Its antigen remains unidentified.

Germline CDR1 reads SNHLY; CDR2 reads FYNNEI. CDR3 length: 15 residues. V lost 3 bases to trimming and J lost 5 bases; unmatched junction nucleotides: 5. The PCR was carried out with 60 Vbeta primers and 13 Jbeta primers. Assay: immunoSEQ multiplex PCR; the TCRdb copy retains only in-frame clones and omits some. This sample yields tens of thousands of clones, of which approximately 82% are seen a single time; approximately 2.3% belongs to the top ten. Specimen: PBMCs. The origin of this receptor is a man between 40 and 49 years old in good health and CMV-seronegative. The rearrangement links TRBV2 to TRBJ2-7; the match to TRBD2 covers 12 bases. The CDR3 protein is CASSDRTSGNHEQYF. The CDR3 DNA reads TGTGCCAGCAGTGATCGGACTAGCGGGAACCACGAGCAGTACTTC. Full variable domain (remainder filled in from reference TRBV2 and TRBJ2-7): EPEVTQTPSHQVTQMGQEVILRCVPISNHLYFYWYRQILGQKVEFLVSFYNNEISEKSEIFDDQFSVERPDGSNFTLKIRSTKLEDSAMYFCASSDRTSGNHEQYFGPGTRLTVT.